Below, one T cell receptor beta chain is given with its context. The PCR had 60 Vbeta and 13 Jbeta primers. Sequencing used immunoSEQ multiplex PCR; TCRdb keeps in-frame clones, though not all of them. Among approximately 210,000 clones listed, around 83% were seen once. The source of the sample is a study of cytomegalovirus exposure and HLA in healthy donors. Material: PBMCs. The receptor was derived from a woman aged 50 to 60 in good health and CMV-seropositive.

The CDR3, as DNA: TGTGCCAGCAGTTTAGACAGCAACACTGAAGCTTTCTTT. It is translated as CASSLDSNTEAFF. The chain recombines TRBV28 with TRBJ1-1; a possible D gene is TRBD1 (5 bases). This CDR3 is 13 amino acids long. The germline V gene encodes CDR1 MDHEN and CDR2 SYDVKM. V was shortened by 2 bases and J by 2 bases, with 6 bases between the two germline ends. Based on the CDR3 plus reference TRBV28 and TRBJ1-1, the full variable domain is DVKVTQSSRYLVKRTGEKVFLECVQDMDHENMFWYRQDPGLGLRLIYFSYDVKMKEKGDIPEGYSVSREKKERFSLILESASTNQTSMYLCASSLDSNTEAFFGQGTRLTVV.